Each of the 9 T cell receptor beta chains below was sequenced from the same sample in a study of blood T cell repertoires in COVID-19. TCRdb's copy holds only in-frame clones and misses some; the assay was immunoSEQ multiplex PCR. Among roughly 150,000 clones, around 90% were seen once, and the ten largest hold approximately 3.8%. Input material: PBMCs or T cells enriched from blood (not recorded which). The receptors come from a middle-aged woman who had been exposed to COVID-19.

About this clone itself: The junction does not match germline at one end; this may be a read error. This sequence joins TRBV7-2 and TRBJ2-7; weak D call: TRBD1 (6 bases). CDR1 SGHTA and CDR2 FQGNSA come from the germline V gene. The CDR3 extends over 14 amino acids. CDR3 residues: CASSLEPGTPHREF. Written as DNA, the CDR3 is TGTGCCAGCAGCTTAGAACCCGGGACACCCCACCGAGAGTTC.

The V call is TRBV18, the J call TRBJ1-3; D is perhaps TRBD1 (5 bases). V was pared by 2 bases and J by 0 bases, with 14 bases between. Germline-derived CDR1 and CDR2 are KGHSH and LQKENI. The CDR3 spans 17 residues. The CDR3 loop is CASSPDATVLSGNTIYF. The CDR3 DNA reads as TGTGCCAGCTCACCAGATGCGACAGTGCTCTCTGGAAACACCATATATTTT.

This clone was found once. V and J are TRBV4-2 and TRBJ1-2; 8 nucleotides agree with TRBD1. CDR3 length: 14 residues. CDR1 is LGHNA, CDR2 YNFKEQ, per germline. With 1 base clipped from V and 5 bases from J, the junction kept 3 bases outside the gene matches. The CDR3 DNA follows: TGTGCCAGCAGCCAAGGTAGACAGGGGTATGGCTACACCTTC. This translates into CASSQGRQGYGYTF.

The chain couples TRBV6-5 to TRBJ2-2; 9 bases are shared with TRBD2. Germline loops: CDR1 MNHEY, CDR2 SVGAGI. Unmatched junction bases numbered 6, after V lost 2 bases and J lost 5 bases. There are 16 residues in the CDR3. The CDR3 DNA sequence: TGTGCCAGCAGTTACACGCGGGGGGGCCGGACCGGGGAGCTGTTTTTT. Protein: CASSYTRGGRTGELFF.

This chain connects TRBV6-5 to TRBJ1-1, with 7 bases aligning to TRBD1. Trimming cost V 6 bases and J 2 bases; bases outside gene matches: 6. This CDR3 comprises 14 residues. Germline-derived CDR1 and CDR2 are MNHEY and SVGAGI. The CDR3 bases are TGTGCCAGCAGACCCCAGGGGGGAAACACTGAAGCTTTCTTT. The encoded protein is CASRPQGGNTEAFF.

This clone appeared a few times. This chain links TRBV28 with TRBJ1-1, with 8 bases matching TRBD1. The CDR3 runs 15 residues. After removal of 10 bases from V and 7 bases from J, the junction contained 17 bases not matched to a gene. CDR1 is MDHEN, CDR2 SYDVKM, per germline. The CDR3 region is CATSSPGGDKFEAFF. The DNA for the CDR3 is TGTGCCACCTCATCCCCAGGGGGCGATAAGTTTGAAGCTTTCTTT.

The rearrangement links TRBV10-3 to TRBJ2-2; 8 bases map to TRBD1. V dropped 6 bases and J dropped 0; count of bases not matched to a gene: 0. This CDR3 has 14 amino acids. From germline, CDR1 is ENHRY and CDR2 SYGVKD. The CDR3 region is CAIRQGANTGELFF. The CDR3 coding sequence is TGTGCCATCAGACAGGGGGCGAACACCGGGGAGCTGTTTTTT.

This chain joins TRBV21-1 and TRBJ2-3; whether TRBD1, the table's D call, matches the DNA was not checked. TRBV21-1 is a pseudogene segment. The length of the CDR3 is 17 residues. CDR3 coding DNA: TGTGCCAGCAGCAAAGAGGAGAGAGGACAGGGTTCAGATACGCAGTATTTT. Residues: CASSKEERGQGSDTQYF.

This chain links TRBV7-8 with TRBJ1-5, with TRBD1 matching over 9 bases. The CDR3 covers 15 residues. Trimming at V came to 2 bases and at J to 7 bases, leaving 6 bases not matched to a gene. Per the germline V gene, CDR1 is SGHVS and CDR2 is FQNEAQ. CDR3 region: CASSLRTGVGQPQHF. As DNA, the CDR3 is TGTGCCAGCAGCTTAAGGACAGGGGTTGGGCAGCCCCAGCATTTT.